The 22 T cell receptor beta chains listed next were all sequenced from one sample in a study of beta chain features in type 1 diabetes (dated by TCRdb to 2016 to 2019). The receptor library was made with the immunoSEQ multiplex PCR assay. The entire amount of isolated RNA was reverse transcribed using the High Capacity cDNA Reverse Transcription Kit, so the sequenced TCRB transcripts were expressed ones. TCRdb obtained this table from immuneACCESS and retained in-frame rearrangements with V and J assigned. These tables miss some clones; where compared with another copy, unresolved V genes account for less than half of the shortfall, and the remainder is unexplained. The sample contains hundreds of thousands of clones, approximately 11% of them found a single time. Of the sample, approximately 0.016% falls within the top ten clones. Source material: naive CD4+ T cells from blood. This specimen's cell subset or site label, per the study, means: true naive CD4+ T cells. All receptors derive from a woman in her thirties in good health.

This clone has just a few counts. The rearrangement links TRBV7-3 to TRBJ2-1; 7 bases align to TRBD2. This CDR3 contains 15 residues. Unmatched junction bases numbered 9, after V lost 4 bases and J lost 6 bases. The germline V gene has CDR1 SGHTA and CDR2 FQGTGA. CDR3: CASSSGGPPPNEQFF. The CDR3 DNA follows: TGTGCCAGCAGCTCGGGAGGACCCCCCCCCAATGAGCAGTTCTTC.

The V and J genes are TRBV18 and TRBJ2-6; D perhaps matches TRBD1 (6 bases). Germline CDR1 is KGHSH and CDR2 is LQKENI. The germline V and J ends were trimmed by 2 bases and 2 bases, with 16 bases remaining between them. CDR3 size: 18 residues. The DNA of the CDR3 is TGTGCCAGCTCACCAATTGATCCAGGGGAAGCTGGGGCCAACGTCCTGACTTTC. Its protein is CASSPIDPGEAGANVLTF.

The V and J genes are TRBV7-9 and TRBJ1-5; the D is unclear. The V and J ends lost 2 bases and 0 bases respectively, with 14 bases between them. This CDR3 comprises 17 residues. Germline CDR1 reads SEHNR; CDR2 reads FQNEAQ (reference sequence). CDR3 sequence (DNA): TGTGCCAGCAGCTTAATCTCAGTCCTTTATAGCAATCAGCCCCAGCATTTT. Its protein product is CASSLISVLYSNQPQHF.

This clone was counted a few times. J is TRBJ2-1 and V is TRBV18; TRBD2 aligns across 9 bases. J was trimmed by 0 bases and V by 6 bases; bases with no gene match: 9. Looked up from germline, CDR1 is KGHSH and CDR2 is LQKENI. The CDR3 totals 17 residues. The CDR3 sequence: CASSPRLADGSYNEQFF. The CDR3 bases are TGTGCCAGCTCGCCCCGACTAGCGGATGGCTCCTACAATGAGCAGTTCTTC.

The chain combines TRBV28 with TRBJ2-7; perhaps TRBD2 as D (6 bases). The CDR3 spans 13 residues. Per germline, CDR1 MDHEN and CDR2 SYDVKM. V lost 2 bases, J lost 2 bases, and 7 bases lay in between. Written as DNA, the CDR3 is TGTGCCAGCAGTTTACGGGGGACCTACGAGCAGTACTTC. It specifies CASSLRGTYEQYF. Drawing the rest from reference TRBV28 and TRBJ2-7, the complete variable domain is DVKVTQSSRYLVKRTGEKVFLECVQDMDHENMFWYRQDPGLGLRLIYFSYDVKMKEKGDIPEGYSVSREKKERFSLILESASTNQTSMYLCASSLRGTYEQYFGPGTRLTVT.

This clone was observed many times. The J gene is TRBJ2-1, the V gene TRBV23-1, with 7 positions matching TRBD1. Being an ORF, TRBV23-1 has a function that is uncertain. V trimming: 0 bases; J trimming: 10 bases; junction bases outside the gene matches: 12. The CDR3 contains 16 residues. DNA for the CDR3: TGCGCCAGCAGTCAATCGGGGGACAGATTGATAGGGGAGCAGTTCTTC. Translating gives CASSQSGDRLIGEQFF.

The DNA of the CDR3 is TGTGCCTGGAGTAGGGGGCTCCCCGGGAATGGCTACACCTTC. This encodes CAWSRGLPGNGYTF. This chain links TRBV30 with TRBJ1-2; TRBD1 matches at 7 bases. Germline CDR1 reads GTSNPN; CDR2 reads SVGIG (reference sequence). V was clipped by 2 bases and J by 6 bases; unmatched bases: 9. This CDR3 is 14 amino acids long. Supplemented by reference TRBV30 and TRBJ1-2, the full variable domain reads SQTIHQWPATLVQPVGSPLSLECTVEGTSNPNLYWYRQAAGRGLQLLFYSVGIGQISSEVPQNLSASRPQDRQFILSSKKLLLSDSGFYLCAWSRGLPGNGYTFGSGTRLTVV.

This clone showed up just a few times. The chain combines TRBV18 with TRBJ2-3, with D hard to call. This CDR3 has 11 amino acids. From germline, CDR1 is KGHSH and CDR2 LQKENI. The V and J ends lost 8 bases and 3 bases respectively, with 6 bases between them. CDR3 loop: CASQRTDTQYF. The CDR3 nucleotides read TGTGCCAGCCAGCGTACAGATACGCAGTATTTT. The complete variable domain, with remaining parts taken from reference TRBV18 and TRBJ2-3, reads NAGVMQNPRHLVRRRGQEARLRCSPMKGHSHVYWYRQLPEEGLKFMVYLQKENIIDESGMPKERFSAEFPKEGPSILRIQQVVRGDSAAYFCASQRTDTQYFGPGTRLTVL.

This clone was picked up a small number of times. The chain uses TRBV4-3 and TRBJ1-3, with D perhaps TRBD1 (5 bases). The ends were cut back, 1 base at V and 0 bases at J, with 7 bases in the middle. This CDR3 comprises 15 residues. CDR1 and CDR2 (germline): LGHNA, YSLEER. CDR3 nucleotide sequence: TGCGCCAGCAGCCAAGGACAGAGCTCTGGAAACACCATATATTTT. Encoded protein: CASSQGQSSGNTIYF.

V usage is TRBV9 and J usage is TRBJ2-1; 13 positions agree with TRBD2. Looked up from germline, CDR1 is SGDLS and CDR2 is YYNGEE. This CDR3 is built from 17 residues. With 0 bases clipped from V and 7 bases from J, the junction kept 7 bases outside the gene matches. This chain's CDR3 is CASSVDPGLAGKNEQFF. CDR3 sequence (DNA): TGTGCCAGCAGCGTAGACCCGGGACTAGCGGGAAAAAATGAGCAGTTCTTC.

The V and J genes are TRBV7-2 and TRBJ2-3; D gene uncertain. This CDR3 has 14 amino acids. CDR1 is SGHTA, CDR2 FQGNSA, per germline. The ends were cut back, 3 bases at V and 4 bases at J, with 11 bases in the middle. The CDR3 spells CASSFRLIADTQYF. CDR3 sequence (DNA): TGTGCCAGCAGCTTCCGCCTAATTGCAGATACGCAGTATTTT. Filled out from reference TRBV7-2 and TRBJ2-3, the complete variable domain reads GAGVSQSPSNKVTEKGKDVELRCDPISGHTALYWYRQSLGQGLEFLIYFQGNSAPDKSGLPSDRFSAERTGGSVSTLTIQRTQQEDSAVYLCASSFRLIADTQYFGPGTRLTVL.

The chain has TRBV11-3 and TRBJ2-7; D ambiguous. The CDR3 runs to 13 residues. The germline CDR1 and CDR2 sequences are SGHNT and YENEEA. V dropped 6 bases and J dropped 0 bases, with 9 bases sitting between them. The CDR3 region is CASSHRDSYEQYF. The CDR3 coding sequence is TGTGCCAGCAGTCACAGAGACTCCTACGAGCAGTACTTC.

The chain recombines TRBV4-3 with TRBJ1-1; 7 bases line up with TRBD1. V gave up 8 bases and J gave up 2 bases; unmatched junction bases: 11. The CDR3 totals 15 residues. Germline V gives CDR1 LGHNA, CDR2 YSLEER. The CDR3 nucleotides are TGCGCCAGCTCTAGGGAACAGGGGTATAACACTGAAGCTTTCTTT. Its protein product is CASSREQGYNTEAFF.

There are a few counts of this clone. The chain recombines TRBV6-5 with TRBJ2-7; TRBD1 matches at 7 bases. J was trimmed by 4 bases and V by 5 bases; bases with no gene match: 11. Germline assignment: CDR1 MNHEY and CDR2 SVGAGI. CDR3 length: 15 residues. CDR3 sequence: CASSHRGQTGYEQYF. In DNA form, the CDR3 reads TGTGCCAGCAGTCATAGGGGACAGACTGGATACGAGCAGTACTTC.

V gene TRBV29-1 combines with J gene TRBJ1-5; no firm D call. The germline V gene has CDR1 SQVTM and CDR2 ANQGSEA. V lost 2 bases and J lost 6, with 11 bases in between. The CDR3 sequence is 13 residues long. CDR3: CSVESREGQPQHF. The CDR3 bases are TGCAGCGTTGAATCTCGGGAGGGTCAGCCCCAGCATTTT.

The chain links TRBV2 to TRBJ2-3; 7 positions match TRBD2. The CDR3 runs 15 residues. Germline CDR1 SNHLY, CDR2 FYNNEI. Losses at the gene ends were 4 bases for V and 2 bases for J; bases not matched to a gene: 6. The CDR3 region is CASSGSSGYTDTQYF. CDR3 DNA sequence: TGTGCCAGCAGTGGAAGTAGCGGGTACACAGATACGCAGTATTTT.

Only a few counts were recorded for this clone. The chain uses TRBV7-2 and TRBJ2-1; unclear D gene. Germline assignment: CDR1 SGHTA and CDR2 FQGNSA. The length of the CDR3 is 17 residues. The V and J ends lost 1 base and 6 bases respectively, with 19 bases between them. CDR3 coding DNA: TGTGCCAGCAGCTTAGAGTGGAGAGACCGATTGGGCAATGAGCAGTTCTTC. It encodes CASSLEWRDRLGNEQFF.

In this sample, this clone turned up a few times. The chain uses TRBV18 and TRBJ2-5; 7 nucleotides align to TRBD2. Looked up from germline, CDR1 is KGHSH and CDR2 is LQKENI. This CDR3 has 14 residues. The V gene end was trimmed by 2 bases and the J gene end by 4 bases; junction bases not matched to a gene: 4. The CDR3 protein is CASSPSWTRETQYF. The DNA of the CDR3 is TGTGCCAGCTCACCAAGTTGGACTAGAGAGACCCAGTACTTC.

This clone was counted between two and nine times. The chain joins TRBV5-1 to TRBJ2-7, with 9 nucleotides matching TRBD1. V shed 3 bases and J 2 bases; nucleotides not matched to a gene: 3. Germline values: CDR1 SGHRS, CDR2 YFSETQ. The CDR3 has 14 amino acids. CDR3 sequence (DNA): TGCGCCAGCAGCTGGACAGGGGACACCTACGAGCAGTACTTC. Its protein is CASSWTGDTYEQYF.

This clone was counted a few times. The chain joins TRBV7-2 to TRBJ1-2; 8 bases map to TRBD1. Trimming cost V 5 bases and J 6 bases; bases outside gene matches: 5. Germline loops: CDR1 SGHTA, CDR2 FQGNSA. The CDR3 length is 13 residues. In DNA, the CDR3 is TGTGCCAGCAGCCGACAGGGGTTGGATGGCTACACCTTC. Amino acid sequence: CASSRQGLDGYTF.

This clone was seen a handful of times. The rearrangement uses TRBV14 and TRBJ2-3; D gene ambiguous. Trimming pared 4 bases from V and 6 bases from J, leaving 11 bases between. The CDR3 has 13 amino acids. Looked up from germline, CDR1 is SGHDN and CDR2 is FVKESK. CDR3 bases: TGTGCCAGCAGCCTGACGAGGTCGGATACGCAGTATTTT. This translates into CASSLTRSDTQYF.

This clone has just a few counts. The chain joins TRBV7-2 to TRBJ2-5; D uncertain. Germline CDR1 and CDR2: SGHTA and FQGNSA. Trimming pared 3 bases from V and 2 bases from J, leaving 10 bases between. CDR3 length: 14 amino acids. CDR3 sequence: CASSFTSMQETQYF. The CDR3 bases are TGTGCCAGCAGCTTCACCAGTATGCAAGAGACCCAGTACTTC.